The 10 T cell receptor beta chains listed next were all sequenced from one sample in a study of CD8+ T cells in alopecia areata (dated by TCRdb to the late 2010s). Library creation used the immunoSEQ multiplex PCR assay. RNA was extracted from all samples and reverse transcribed into cDNA as template for TCR sequencing. TCRdb re-hosts the immuneACCESS table, in-frame sequences only. Its copies lack some clones; in the studies checked, an unresolved V gene accounts for under half of them, and the cause for the rest is not known. This sample holds some 210,000 clones; 57% were observed only once. The top ten hold 0.45% of the sample. Reading the label with the study, this specimen's time point is: baseline before oral tofacitinib. The sequencing here drew on CD4+ T cells sorted from blood, taken at week 0. These TCRs come from a human donor with alopecia areata.

The CDR3 region is CSAQPRAPGPSTEAFF. DNA of the CDR3: TGCAGCGCCCAGCCTAGGGCGCCCGGGCCCTCCACTGAAGCTTTCTTT. The rearrangement joins TRBV29-1 to TRBJ1-1; unclear D gene. Germline CDR1 is SQVTM and CDR2 is ANQGSEA. The CDR3 contains 16 residues. V gave up 7 bases and J gave up 4 bases, with 25 bases separating them.

The chain joins TRBV9 to TRBJ2-5, with 9 bases fitting TRBD2. Germline V gene sequence: CDR1 SGDLS, CDR2 YYNGEE. This CDR3 has 15 residues. V trimming: 0 bases; J trimming: 4 bases; junction bases outside the gene matches: 4. CDR3 nucleotides: TGTGCCAGCAGCGTAGCTGGTAGCGGGAGAGAGACCCAGTACTTC. Residues: CASSVAGSGRETQYF. The full variable domain, completed using reference TRBV9 and TRBJ2-5, is DSGVTQTPKHLITATGQRVTLRCSPRSGDLSVYWYQQSLDQGLQFLIQYYNGEERAKGNILERFSAQQFPDLHSELNLSSLELGDSALYFCASSVAGSGRETQYFGPGTRLLVL.

A note on this clone: Different DNA sequences within this sample yield the same CDR3. V and J are TRBV11-2 and TRBJ2-5; 9 nucleotides match TRBD1. V trimming: 5 bases; J trimming: 5 bases; junction bases outside the gene matches: 3. Germline V gene data show CDR1 as SGHAT and CDR2 as FQNNGV. The CDR3 is 13 residues long. The CDR3: CASSPDRGETQYF. The CDR3, as DNA: TGTGCCAGCAGCCCAGACAGGGGGGAGACCCAGTACTTC.

The chain is built from TRBV6-5 and TRBJ1-1; no definite D call. Trimming removed 3 bases from V and 4 bases from J, with 9 bases in between. From germline, CDR1 is MNHEY and CDR2 SVGAGI. The CDR3 runs 13 residues. CDR3 loop: CASSYQRGTEAFF. In nucleotides, the CDR3 is TGTGCCAGCAGTTATCAGCGGGGCACTGAAGCTTTCTTT.

The rearrangement links TRBV6-1 to TRBJ1-5; D unclear. Trimming removed 2 bases from V and 6 bases from J, with 8 bases in between. The CDR3 contains 13 residues. From germline, CDR1 is MNHNS and CDR2 SASEGT. The CDR3 sequence is CASSESGGQPQHF. Written as DNA, the CDR3 is TGTGCCAGCAGTGAATCGGGTGGTCAGCCCCAGCATTTT.

This clone was counted once. Other DNA sequences from this sample encode an identical CDR3 as well. The rearrangement uses TRBV29-1 and TRBJ2-7, with TRBD1 identical over 7 bases. The CDR3 consists of 12 residues. Trimming took 4 bases from V and 4 from J; bases not matched to a gene: 4. Germline V gene data show CDR1 as SQVTM and CDR2 as ANQGSEA. In DNA, the CDR3 is TGCAGCGTTGTAGCAGGGGGATACGAGCAGTACTTC. Its translation: CSVVAGGYEQYF.

This clone was recorded a few times. The chain recombines TRBV18 with TRBJ1-1; D call uncertain. Per the germline V gene, CDR1 is KGHSH and CDR2 is LQKENI. The CDR3 loop spans 13 amino acids. The V end was cut by 2 bases, the J end by 11 bases, with 15 bases between. CDR3 DNA: TGTGCCAGCTCACCAGAGACCCCTTTCGGCGCTTTCTTT. Protein product: CASSPETPFGAFF.

In its sample, this clone was seen once. V is TRBV5-4 and J is TRBJ2-5; 8 bases map to TRBD2. The V gene end was trimmed by 3 bases and the J gene end by 5 bases; junction bases not matched to a gene: 9. CDR1 and CDR2 from the germline V gene are SGHNT and YYREEE (reference sequence). This CDR3 contains 15 residues. The CDR3 region is CASSSPQAGEETQYF. The CDR3 DNA reads TGTGCCAGCAGCTCGCCCCAAGCGGGAGAGGAGACCCAGTACTTC.

This sequence joins TRBV2 and TRBJ2-7; D gene ambiguous. The CDR3 is made up of 12 amino acids. CDR1 and CDR2 (germline): SNHLY, FYNNEI. Trimming shortened V by 4 bases and J by 3 bases, and 7 bases separated the two germline ends. Here the CDR3 reads CASSGPGYEQYF. The DNA of the CDR3 is TGTGCCAGCAGTGGACCGGGCTACGAGCAGTACTTC.

The rearrangement links TRBV30 to TRBJ1-4; D gene ambiguous. The CDR3 is 13 amino acids. Trimming cost V 1 base and J 7 bases, with 10 bases left between them. Germline CDR1 GTSNPN, CDR2 SVGIG (reference sequence). The CDR3 sequence: CAWSGFVGEKLFF. The DNA of the CDR3 is TGTGCCTGGAGTGGGTTCGTCGGTGAAAAACTGTTTTTT.